This record concerns one T cell receptor (beta chain) sequence. Its antigen is currently unknown. Trimming cost V 3 bases and J 5 bases, with 17 bases left between them. This CDR3 spans 14 amino acids. Germline V lookup: CDR1 DFQATT, CDR2 SNEGSKA (reference sequence). From the 5' RACE reads, TCRdb called clonotypes with MiXCR, one entry per CDR3 protein. There are under 900,000 distinct CDR3 sequences in the sample; 15% to 20% occur only once, and under 15% lies in the top ten. The data stem from a study of identical twins. Findings and limits, study-wide: For zero-insertion analyses, partial confounding could come from invariant MAIT and iNKT cells.

A further study also used this sample, focusing on T cells expressing NK-cell markers. According to that study: HCMV serostatus: most of the eight sequenced donors positive, one negative. The use of an anti-gamma-delta TCR antibody, which was added in several experiments, restricted sorting to T cells expressing alpha-beta TCR.

Source material: PBMCs. The clonotype originates from a woman under 30 in good health. The chain couples TRBV20-1 to TRBJ2-7, with D possibly being TRBD1 or TRBD2 (5 bases each). The CDR3 loop reads CSASWTRGDNEQYF. CDR3 nucleotide sequence: TGCAGTGCTAGCTGGACGAGGGGAGATAACGAGCAGTACTTC.